This passage covers 20 T cell receptor beta chains from one sample sequenced in a study of cytomegalovirus exposure and HLA in healthy donors. Researchers ran the PCR with 60 Vbeta and 13 Jbeta primers. This table comes from immunoSEQ multiplex PCR, and its TCRdb copy is limited to in-frame clones, with some not included. The repertoire holds about 200,000 clones, with 81% as singletons. Sequenced material: PBMCs. The receptors stem from a middle-aged man in good health and CMV-seropositive.

This clone came up a few times. The rearrangement uses TRBV7-9 and TRBJ2-5, with TRBD2 matching over 11 bases. The CDR3 consists of 16 residues. V shed 5 bases and J 5 bases; nucleotides not matched to a gene: 10. Germline V gene sequence: CDR1 SEHNR, CDR2 FQNEAQ (reference sequence). This CDR3 reads CASSRDLAGGLETQYF. The CDR3 DNA reads TGTGCCAGCAGCCGGGACTTAGCGGGGGGGCTGGAGACCCAGTACTTC.

The genes are TRBV6-5 and TRBJ2-7, with 7 bases lining up with TRBD1. CDR1 MNHEY and CDR2 SVGAGI come from the germline V gene. The CDR3 runs to 13 residues. V shed 10 bases and J 7 bases; nucleotides not matched to a gene: 13. DNA of the CDR3: TGTGCCACCAGATACGGACAGGCCTTGGAGCAGTACTTC. This translates into CATRYGQALEQYF.

The gene calls are TRBV18 and TRBJ1-2, with D possibly being TRBD1 (6 bases). The germline V gene has CDR1 KGHSH and CDR2 LQKENI. V dropped 3 bases and J dropped 6 bases, with 17 bases sitting between them. The CDR3 totals 15 residues. Here the CDR3 reads CASSPTVEAGDGYTF. The CDR3 DNA sequence: TGTGCCAGCTCACCGACCGTCGAAGCAGGGGATGGCTACACCTTC.

CDR3: CASSLRTGAEKLFF. Written as DNA, the CDR3 is TGCGCCAGCAGCCTACGGACAGGGGCCGAAAAACTGTTTTTT. The rearrangement joins TRBV5-1 to TRBJ1-4, with 9 bases matching TRBD1. Germline CDR1 SGHRS, CDR2 YFSETQ. This CDR3 is built from 14 residues. V trimming: 4 bases; J trimming: 8 bases; junction bases outside the gene matches: 6.

The J gene is TRBJ1-2, the V gene TRBV10-1; D remains unclear. The V gene's germline CDR1 is WNHNN and CDR2 SYGVQD (reference sequence). CDR3 length equals 15 residues. V was pared by 0 bases and J by 8 bases, with 16 bases between. CDR3 DNA sequence: TGCGCCAGCAGTGAGTCCTTAGACGTGGAGAGGGGCTACACCTTC. Residues: CASSESLDVERGYTF.

This chain joins TRBV15 and TRBJ2-3; TRBD2 agrees at 10 bases. CDR1 LNHNV and CDR2 YYDKDF come from the germline V gene (reference sequence). After removal of 0 bases from V and 7 bases from J, the junction contained 4 bases not matched to a gene. The CDR3 is 15 amino acids. The CDR3 bases are TGTGCCACCAGCAGAGAGGCTAGCGGGGGATATACGCAGTATTTT. Residues: CATSREASGGYTQYF. Based on the CDR3 plus reference TRBV15 and TRBJ2-3, the full variable domain is DAMVIQNPRYQVTQFGKPVTLSCSQTLNHNVMYWYQQKSSQAPKLLFHYYDKDFNNEADTPDNFQSRRPNTSFCFLDIRSPGLGDTAMYLCATSREASGGYTQYFGPGTRLTVL.

The chain is built from TRBV18 and TRBJ1-4; 11 bases match TRBD1. This CDR3 region has 19 residues. V was clipped by 3 bases and J by 0 bases; unmatched bases: 9. Germline V CDR1 and CDR2: KGHSH, LQKENI. CDR3 sequence (DNA): TGTGCCAGCTCACCCGAGCCCGGGACAGGGGGACCAACTAATGAAAAACTGTTTTTT. Its translation is CASSPEPGTGGPTNEKLFF. The whole variable domain, remainder taken from reference TRBV18 and TRBJ1-4, is NAGVMQNPRHLVRRRGQEARLRCSPMKGHSHVYWYRQLPEEGLKFMVYLQKENIIDESGMPKERFSAEFPKEGPSILRIQQVVRGDSAAYFCASSPEPGTGGPTNEKLFFGSGTQLSVL.

This chain connects TRBV5-1 to TRBJ1-2; D remains unclear. From germline, CDR1 is SGHRS and CDR2 YFSETQ. The CDR3 is 16 amino acids. Trimming cost V 0 bases and J 4 bases, with 16 bases left between them. The CDR3 DNA reads as TGCGCCAGCAGCTTGGAAGGAGCGGCCTTCCCCTATGGCTACACCTTC. This codes for CASSLEGAAFPYGYTF.

The rearrangement joins TRBV5-1 to TRBJ1-2; 8 bases match TRBD1. This CDR3 has 13 residues. V lost 3 bases and J lost 6; bases outside the gene matches: 4. The germline CDR1 and CDR2 sequences are SGHRS and YFSETQ. The CDR3: CASSSTGGDGYTF. The CDR3 nucleotides are TGCGCCAGCAGCTCAACAGGGGGGGATGGCTACACCTTC.

V usage is TRBV10-3 and J usage is TRBJ1-5; no definite D call. The CDR3 spans 12 residues. Per the germline V gene, CDR1 is ENHRY and CDR2 is SYGVKD. With 2 bases removed from V and 7 bases from J, the gap between germline ends came to 6 bases. DNA for the CDR3: TGTGCCATCAGTGAGGCGGGGCAGCCCCAGCATTTT. Amino acids: CAISEAGQPQHF.

V gene TRBV9 combines with J gene TRBJ2-1; possibly TRBD2 for D (5 bases). CDR1 and CDR2 from the germline V gene are SGDLS and YYNGEE. Trimming pared 0 bases from V and 5 bases from J, leaving 9 bases between. The CDR3 is 14 residues long. CDR3 sequence (DNA): TGTGCCAGCAGCGTAGGTCTAGCCGACAATGAGCAGTTCTTC. Translation: CASSVGLADNEQFF. The whole variable domain, filled in from reference TRBV9 and TRBJ2-1, reads DSGVTQTPKHLITATGQRVTLRCSPRSGDLSVYWYQQSLDQGLQFLIQYYNGEERAKGNILERFSAQQFPDLHSELNLSSLELGDSALYFCASSVGLADNEQFFGPGTRLTVL.

The chain couples TRBV6-1 to TRBJ1-6, with 10 bases fitting TRBD1. Germline CDR1 reads MNHNS; CDR2 reads SASEGT. V was pared by 0 bases and J by 7 bases, with 3 bases of the junction left unmatched. The CDR3 consists of 16 residues. CDR3 DNA: TGTGCCAGCAGTGAAGCGACGGGACAGGGGAATTCACCCCTCCACTTT. Amino acids: CASSEATGQGNSPLHF.

The rearrangement joins TRBV30 to TRBJ1-4, with TRBD1 matching 9 bases. Germline lookup yields CDR1 GTSNPN and CDR2 SVGIG (reference sequence). The CDR3 totals 13 residues. The V and J ends lost 4 bases and 10 bases, in that order; junction bases with no gene match: 7. The CDR3 sequence: CAWTPDRGVKLFF. DNA of the CDR3: TGTGCCTGGACCCCGGACAGGGGAGTAAAACTGTTTTTT.

V usage is TRBV5-6 and J usage is TRBJ2-1; possible D gene TRBD2, 6 bases. The CDR3 consists of 16 residues. Per the germline V gene, CDR1 is SGHDT and CDR2 is YYEEEE. V was trimmed by 1 base and J by 6 bases, leaving 17 bases between them. The DNA of the CDR3 is TGTGCCAGCAGCTTGTACGGCGGAGGGGCCCTCAATGAGCAGTTCTTC. It is translated as CASSLYGGGALNEQFF.

The chain uses TRBV6-1 and TRBJ1-4, with 11 bases that match TRBD1. V gave up 1 base and J gave up 7 bases; unmatched junction bases: 5. CDR1 and CDR2 (germline): MNHNS, SASEGT. The CDR3 is 16 amino acids. The CDR3 bases are TGTGCCAGCAGTGAAGGCCACGGGACAGGGGGTGAAAAACTGTTTTTT. It yields the protein CASSEGHGTGGEKLFF.

The chain couples TRBV5-5 to TRBJ2-5, with 8 bases identical to TRBD2. There are 15 residues in the CDR3. From germline, CDR1 is SGHKS and CDR2 YYEKEE (reference sequence). The V gene end was trimmed by 0 bases and the J gene end by 5 bases; junction bases not matched to a gene: 6. CDR3 DNA sequence: TGTGCCAGCAGCTTGGACGGGGGGGCGATGGAGACCCAGTACTTC. This gives the protein CASSLDGGAMETQYF.

This chain connects TRBV4-3 to TRBJ2-3; D possibly corresponds to TRBD1 (5 bases). V lost 0 bases and J lost 7, with 11 bases in between. The CDR3 runs 14 residues. Germline V gene sequence: CDR1 LGHNA, CDR2 YSLEER. CDR3 nucleotides: TGCGCCAGCAGCCAAGATTCGAGACAGAATACGCAGTATTTT. Protein product: CASSQDSRQNTQYF.

V is TRBV5-4 and J is TRBJ2-5, with 9 bases aligning to TRBD2. Germline-derived CDR1 and CDR2 are SGHNT and YYREEE (reference sequence). J was trimmed by 4 bases and V by 6 bases; bases with no gene match: 7. CDR3 size: 14 residues. The CDR3 sequence: CASNSGGGVETQYF. The CDR3 bases are TGTGCCAGCAACTCCGGCGGGGGGGTAGAGACCCAGTACTTC.

The chain employs TRBV11-3 and TRBJ2-1; TRBD2 matches 14 bases. The CDR3 length is 14 residues. The V gene's germline CDR1 is SGHNT and CDR2 YENEEA. V shed 3 bases, J shed 10 bases, and the junction held 2 bases outside the gene matches. The CDR3 coding sequence is TGTGCCAGCAGCTTGGGGACTAGCGGGAGAGAGCAGTTCTTC. It encodes CASSLGTSGREQFF.

This chain's CDR3 is CASSPRDRDSYEQYF. As DNA, the CDR3 is TGCGCCAGCAGCCCCCGGGACAGGGACTCCTACGAGCAGTACTTC. The chain links TRBV5-1 to TRBJ2-7; TRBD1 matches 9 bases. With 4 bases clipped from V and 0 bases from J, the junction kept 5 bases outside the gene matches. Germline CDR1 reads SGHRS; CDR2 reads YFSETQ. The CDR3 consists of 15 residues.